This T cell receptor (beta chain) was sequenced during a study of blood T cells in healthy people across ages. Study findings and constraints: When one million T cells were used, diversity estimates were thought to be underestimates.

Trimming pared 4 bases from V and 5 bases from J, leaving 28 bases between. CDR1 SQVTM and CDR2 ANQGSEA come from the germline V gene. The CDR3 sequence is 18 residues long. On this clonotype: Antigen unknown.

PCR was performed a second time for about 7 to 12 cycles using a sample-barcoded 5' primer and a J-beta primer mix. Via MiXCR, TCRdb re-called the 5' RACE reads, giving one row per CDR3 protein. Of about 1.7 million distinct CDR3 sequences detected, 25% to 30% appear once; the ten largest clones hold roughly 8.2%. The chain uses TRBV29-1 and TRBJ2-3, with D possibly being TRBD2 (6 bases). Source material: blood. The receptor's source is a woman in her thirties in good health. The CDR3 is CSVVSRGTLGHRGDTQYF. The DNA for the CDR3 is TGCAGCGTTGTTTCTCGCGGGACTTTAGGCCATCGTGGAGATACGCAGTATTTT.